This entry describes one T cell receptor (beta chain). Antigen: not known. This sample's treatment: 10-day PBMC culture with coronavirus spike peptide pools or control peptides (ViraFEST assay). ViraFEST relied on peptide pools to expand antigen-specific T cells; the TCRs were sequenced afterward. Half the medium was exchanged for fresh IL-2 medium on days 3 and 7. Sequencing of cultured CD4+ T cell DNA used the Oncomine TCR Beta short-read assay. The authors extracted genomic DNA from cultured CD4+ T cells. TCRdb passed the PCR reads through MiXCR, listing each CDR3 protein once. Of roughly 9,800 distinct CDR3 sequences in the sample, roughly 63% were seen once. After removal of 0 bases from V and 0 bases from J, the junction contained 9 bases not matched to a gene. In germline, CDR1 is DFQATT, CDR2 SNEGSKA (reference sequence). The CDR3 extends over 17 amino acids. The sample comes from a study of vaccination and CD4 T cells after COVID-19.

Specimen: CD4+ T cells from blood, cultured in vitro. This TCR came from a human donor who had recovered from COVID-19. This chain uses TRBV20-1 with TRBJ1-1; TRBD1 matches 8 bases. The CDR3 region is CSARDRGLRLLNTEAFF. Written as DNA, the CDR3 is TGCAGTGCTAGAGACAGGGGGCTGCGTCTACTGAACACTGAAGCTTTCTTT.